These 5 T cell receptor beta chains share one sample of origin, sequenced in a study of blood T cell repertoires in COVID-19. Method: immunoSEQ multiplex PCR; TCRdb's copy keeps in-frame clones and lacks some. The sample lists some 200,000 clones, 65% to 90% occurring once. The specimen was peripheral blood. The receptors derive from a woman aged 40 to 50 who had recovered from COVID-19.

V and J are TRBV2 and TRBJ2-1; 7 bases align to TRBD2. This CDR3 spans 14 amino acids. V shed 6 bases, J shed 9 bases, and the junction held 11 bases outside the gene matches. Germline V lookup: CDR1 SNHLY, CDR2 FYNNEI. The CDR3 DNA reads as TGTGCCAGCAGCCGGGGGGACCCCACAGCTGAGCAGTTCTTC. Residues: CASSRGDPTAEQFF. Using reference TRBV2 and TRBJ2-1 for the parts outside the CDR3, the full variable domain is EPEVTQTPSHQVTQMGQEVILRCVPISNHLYFYWYRQILGQKVEFLVSFYNNEISEKSEIFDDQFSVERPDGSNFTLKIRSTKLEDSAMYFCASSRGDPTAEQFFGPGTRLTVL.

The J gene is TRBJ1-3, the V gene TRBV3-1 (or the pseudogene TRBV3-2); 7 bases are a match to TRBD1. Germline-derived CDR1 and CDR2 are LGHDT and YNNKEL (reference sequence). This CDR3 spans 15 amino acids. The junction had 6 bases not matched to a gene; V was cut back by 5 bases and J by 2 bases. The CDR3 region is CASSWPGTAGNTIYF. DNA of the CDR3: TGTGCCAGCAGCTGGCCCGGGACAGCTGGAAACACCATATATTTT.

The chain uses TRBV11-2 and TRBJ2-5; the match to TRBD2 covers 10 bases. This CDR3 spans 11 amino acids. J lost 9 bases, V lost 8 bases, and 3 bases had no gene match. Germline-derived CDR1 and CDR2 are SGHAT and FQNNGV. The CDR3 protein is CASEAGGAQYF. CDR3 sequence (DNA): TGTGCCAGCGAAGCGGGGGGGGCCCAGTACTTC.

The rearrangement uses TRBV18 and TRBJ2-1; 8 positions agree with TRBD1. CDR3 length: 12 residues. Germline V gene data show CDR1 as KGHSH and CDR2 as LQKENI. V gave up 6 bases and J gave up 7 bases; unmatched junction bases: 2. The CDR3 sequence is CASSDRVNEQFF. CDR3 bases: TGTGCCAGCTCGGACAGGGTAAATGAGCAGTTCTTC.

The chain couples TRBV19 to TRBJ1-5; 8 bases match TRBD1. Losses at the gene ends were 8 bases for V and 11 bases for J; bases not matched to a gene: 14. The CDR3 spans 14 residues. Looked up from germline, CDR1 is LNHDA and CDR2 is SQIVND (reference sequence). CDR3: CASATSGGFSAQHF. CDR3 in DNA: TGTGCCAGTGCAACCTCAGGGGGCTTCTCGGCCCAGCATTTT.